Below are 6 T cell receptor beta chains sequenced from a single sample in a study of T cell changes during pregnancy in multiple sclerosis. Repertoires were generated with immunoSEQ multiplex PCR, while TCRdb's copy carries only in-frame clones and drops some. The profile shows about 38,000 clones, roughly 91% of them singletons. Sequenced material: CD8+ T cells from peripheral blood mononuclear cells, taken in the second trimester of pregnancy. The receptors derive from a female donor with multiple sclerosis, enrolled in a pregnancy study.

The CDR3 bases are TGTGCCAGCAGCTTAATAGGAACAGGGGGAGGTAAGACTGAAGCTTTCTTT. As protein: CASSLIGTGGGKTEAFF. The rearrangement links TRBV7-3 to TRBJ1-1, with 8 bases aligning to TRBD1. Germline assignment: CDR1 SGHTA and CDR2 FQGTGA. CDR3 length: 17 residues. Germline trimming cut 1 base from V and 5 bases from J; bases unmatched to any gene: 12.

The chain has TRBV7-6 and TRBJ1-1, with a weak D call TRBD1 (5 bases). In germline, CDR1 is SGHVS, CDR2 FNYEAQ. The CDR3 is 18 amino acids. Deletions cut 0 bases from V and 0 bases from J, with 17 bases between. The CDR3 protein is CASSLAAGRDGMNTEAFF. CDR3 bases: TGTGCCAGCAGCTTAGCGGCAGGGCGGGACGGGATGAACACTGAAGCTTTCTTT.

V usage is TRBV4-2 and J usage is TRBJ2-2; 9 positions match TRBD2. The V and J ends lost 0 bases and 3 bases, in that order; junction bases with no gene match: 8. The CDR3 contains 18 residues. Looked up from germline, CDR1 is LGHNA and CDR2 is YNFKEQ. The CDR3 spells CASSQDPEAGGHTGELFF. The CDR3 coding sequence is TGTGCCAGCAGCCAAGATCCAGAAGCGGGAGGACACACCGGGGAGCTGTTTTTT.

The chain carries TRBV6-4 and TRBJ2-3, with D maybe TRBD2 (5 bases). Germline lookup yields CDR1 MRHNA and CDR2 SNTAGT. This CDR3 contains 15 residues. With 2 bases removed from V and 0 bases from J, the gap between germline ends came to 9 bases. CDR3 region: CASSDKSGSTDTQYF. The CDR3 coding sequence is TGTGCCAGCAGTGACAAAAGCGGTAGCACAGATACGCAGTATTTT.

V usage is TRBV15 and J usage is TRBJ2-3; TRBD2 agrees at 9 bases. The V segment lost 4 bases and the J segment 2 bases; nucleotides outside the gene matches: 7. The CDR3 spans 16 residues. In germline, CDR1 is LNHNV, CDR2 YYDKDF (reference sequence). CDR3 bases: TGTGCCACCAGCACCCCCCTAGCGGGGTACACAGATACGCAGTATTTT. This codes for CATSTPLAGYTDTQYF.

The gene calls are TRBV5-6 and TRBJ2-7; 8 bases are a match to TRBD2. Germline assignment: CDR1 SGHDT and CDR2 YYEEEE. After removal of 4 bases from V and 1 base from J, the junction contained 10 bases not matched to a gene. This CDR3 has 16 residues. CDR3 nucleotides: TGTGCCAGCAGCGAACAAAGACGGGGGGGATCCTACGAGCAGTACTTC. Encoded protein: CASSEQRRGGSYEQYF.